The 14 T cell receptor beta chains below all came from one sample that was sequenced in a study of blood T cells in healthy people across ages. A second PCR, run for about 6 to 12 cycles, used a sample-barcoded 5' primer plus a J-beta primer mix. From the 5' RACE reads, TCRdb called clonotypes with MiXCR, one entry per CDR3 protein. Among around 1.5 million distinct CDR3 sequences listed, 34% were seen once. Sequenced material: blood. These receptors all come from a woman aged 25 to 39 in good health.

The rearrangement uses TRBV7-3 and TRBJ2-5; D call uncertain. The CDR3 is made up of 14 amino acids. The V end lost 3 bases, the J end lost 5 bases, and 13 bases lay between the germline ends. Germline V lookup: CDR1 SGHTA, CDR2 FQGTGA. CDR3 sequence reads: CASSLGLQRETQYF. DNA for the CDR3: TGTGCCAGCAGCTTGGGCCTACAGCGCGAGACCCAGTACTTC. Full variable domain (rest looked up from reference TRBV7-3 and TRBJ2-5): GAGVSQTPSNKVTEKGKYVELRCDPISGHTALYWYRQSLGQGPEFLIYFQGTGAADDSGLPNDRFFAVRPEGSVSTLKIQRTERGDSAVYLCASSLGLQRETQYFGPGTRLLVL.

The chain combines TRBV20-1 with TRBJ2-4; a possible D gene is TRBD2 (7 bases). This CDR3 contains 14 residues. V gave up 3 bases and J gave up 7 bases, with 16 bases separating them. Germline values: CDR1 DFQATT, CDR2 SNEGSKA (reference sequence). For the CDR3, the DNA is TGCAGTGCTAGTGCAAGGGGGAGGGATAACATTCAGTACTTC. Encoded protein: CSASARGRDNIQYF.

This chain connects TRBV4-1 to TRBJ1-5, with D perhaps matching TRBD1 (5 bases). The CDR3 runs 16 residues. V lost 0 bases and J 0 bases, leaving 9 bases between the germline ends. The germline V gene encodes CDR1 MGHRA and CDR2 YSYEKL. CDR3 sequence: CASSQDWGNSNQPQHF. In nucleotides, the CDR3 is TGCGCCAGCAGCCAAGACTGGGGGAATAGCAATCAGCCCCAGCATTTT.

This clonotype was observed a few times. The V call is TRBV20-1, the J call TRBJ1-1, with D possibly matching TRBD1 (5 bases). CDR1 and CDR2 from the germline V gene are DFQATT and SNEGSKA (reference sequence). The V end lost 8 bases, the J end lost 1 base, and 17 bases lay between the germline ends. This CDR3 has 14 residues. CDR3 in amino acids: CSLAGRRGNTEAFF. DNA of the CDR3: TGCAGTCTCGCGGGACGCCGTGGGAACACTGAAGCTTTCTTT.

This clonotype was seen only a few times. V is TRBV27 and J is TRBJ2-2; no reliable D call. The germline V gene has CDR1 MNHEY and CDR2 SMNVEV (reference sequence). Between the trimmed V and J ends, which lost 3 bases and 1 base, there was a span of 6 bases. The CDR3 consists of 14 residues. The CDR3 sequence is CASSFFQNTGELFF. CDR3 nucleotides: TGTGCCAGCAGTTTCTTCCAGAACACCGGGGAGCTGTTTTTT.

This CDR3 is CASSSSGRTINEQFF. The CDR3 DNA reads as TGTGCCAGCAGTTCTAGCGGGAGGACTATCAATGAGCAGTTCTTC. J is TRBJ2-1 and V is TRBV12-3 or TRBV12-4; TRBD2 matches 11 bases. V shed 4 bases and J 6 bases; nucleotides not matched to a gene: 5. The CDR3 is 15 residues long.

V and J are TRBV11-2 and TRBJ2-1; TRBD2 matches at 11 bases. CDR1 SGHAT and CDR2 FQNNGV come from the germline V gene. The V segment lost 5 bases and the J segment 1 base; nucleotides outside the gene matches: 10. There are 18 residues in the CDR3. The CDR3 coding sequence is TGTGCCAGCAGCCGAGTTAGCGGGAGGGCGGGGTCCTACAATGAGCAGTTCTTC. Translating it yields CASSRVSGRAGSYNEQFF.

This chain uses TRBV5-1 with TRBJ1-2; D is undetermined. Germline V gives CDR1 SGHRS, CDR2 YFSETQ. V lost 4 bases and J 3 bases, leaving 13 bases between the germline ends. CDR3 size: 14 residues. Written as DNA, the CDR3 is TGCGCCAGCAGCGAGACTTCAAGGGACTATGGCTACACCTTC. This gives the protein CASSETSRDYGYTF. Full variable domain (remainder filled in from reference TRBV5-1 and TRBJ1-2): KAGVTQTPRYLIKTRGQQVTLSCSPISGHRSVSWYQQTPGQGLQFLFEYFSETQRNKGNFPGRFSGRQFSNSRSEMNVSTLELGDSALYLCASSETSRDYGYTFGSGTRLTVV.

The V gene is TRBV29-1, the J gene TRBJ2-5; unclear D gene. Trimming cost V 0 bases and J 0 bases, with 8 bases left between them. The CDR3 sequence is 14 residues long. Germline V gene sequence: CDR1 SQVTM, CDR2 ANQGSEA. The CDR3 coding sequence is TGCAGCGTTGAAGATTGGTCCTACCAAGAGACCCAGTACTTC. Encoded protein: CSVEDWSYQETQYF.

V gene TRBV18 combines with J gene TRBJ1-5; tentative D call: TRBD1 (5 bases). This CDR3 is 15 amino acids long. V lost 3 bases and J 0 bases, leaving 9 bases between the germline ends. Germline CDR1 KGHSH, CDR2 LQKENI. The CDR3 DNA follows: TGTGCCAGCTCACCTCCAGGGTCTAGCAATCAGCCCCAGCATTTT. It is translated as CASSPPGSSNQPQHF.

This clonotype has more than one count but fewer than ten. This sequence joins TRBV6-5 and TRBJ2-5; D call uncertain. Germline V gene data show CDR1 as MNHEY and CDR2 as SVGAGI. Trimming took 6 bases from V and 3 from J, leaving 5 bases between them. This CDR3 is 11 amino acids long. CDR3 in DNA: TGTGCCAGCAGACACAAAGAGACCCAGTACTTC. It translates to CASRHKETQYF.

This chain connects TRBV10-3 to TRBJ1-6, with 9 positions matching TRBD1. With 3 bases clipped from V and 7 bases from J, the junction kept 1 base outside the gene matches. There are 14 residues in the CDR3. Germline lookup yields CDR1 ENHRY and CDR2 SYGVKD. The CDR3 region has the DNA TGTGCCATCAGTGAAGGGACAGGGAATTCACCCCTCCACTTT. It encodes CAISEGTGNSPLHF.

For this clonotype: A junction end diverges from the germline sequence, so it may reflect a read error. The chain couples TRBV11-2 to TRBJ2-5; 8 nucleotides line up with TRBD1. The J call may be faulty, since TRBJ2-7 better matches the DNA end. Germline V gene data show CDR1 as SGHAT and CDR2 as FQNNGV. This CDR3 has 15 amino acids. Written as DNA, the CDR3 is TGTGCCAGCAGCGGGACCGGGACAGGCTCCCACGAGCAGTACTTC. Its protein is CASSGTGTGSHEQYF.

The rearrangement links TRBV2 to TRBJ2-1; TRBD2 matches at 9 bases. CDR3 length: 15 residues. Germline CDR1 and CDR2: SNHLY and FYNNEI. J was trimmed by 8 bases and V by 5 bases; bases with no gene match: 10. The CDR3 spells CASSRGGGGMYEQFF. CDR3 sequence (DNA): TGTGCCAGCAGTCGGGGCGGGGGGGGAATGTATGAGCAGTTCTTC.